These 29 T cell receptor beta chains were sequenced from one sample in a study of cytomegalovirus exposure and HLA in healthy donors (dated by TCRdb to 2016 to 2017). The library was obtained by the immunoSEQ multiplex PCR assay. The multiplex PCR relied on a mix of 60 forward primers for TCR Vbeta segments and 13 reverse primers for TCR Jbeta segments. TCRdb carries this immuneACCESS record with in-frame sequences only. Its versions omit some clonotypes, under half of them owing to an unresolved V gene in the studies checked, with the rest unexplained. The sample table lists roughly 200,000 clones, around 82% of them with a count of one. The ten largest clones capture 1.5% to 2% of the sample. Sequenced: PBMCs. The receptors come from a man aged 40-49 years in good health and CMV-seropositive.

This clone turned up a few times. At the DNA level, this CDR3 is encoded by other sequences in the same sample as well. The gene calls are TRBV5-1 and TRBJ2-7; TRBD2 agrees at 7 bases. CDR1 is SGHRS, CDR2 YFSETQ, per germline. V was clipped by 2 bases and J by 3 bases; unmatched bases: 8. The CDR3 is 15 residues long. Written as DNA, the CDR3 is TGCGCCAGCAGCTTAGTAGCGGGCGGCAACTACGAGCAGTACTTC. It yields the protein CASSLVAGGNYEQYF.

This clone is a singleton in its sample. The chain is built from TRBV6-5 and TRBJ2-7, with D tentatively TRBD1 (6 bases). The CDR3 loop spans 15 amino acids. The germline CDR1 and CDR2 sequences are MNHEY and SVGAGI. V was clipped by 7 bases and J by 3 bases, with 19 bases between them. This CDR3 is CASTPDRGSDYEQYF. The CDR3 DNA is TGTGCCAGCACCCCCGATAGGGGGTCGGACTACGAGCAGTACTTC.

The chain uses TRBV7-8 and TRBJ1-1, with 8 bases lining up with TRBD1. The V segment lost 5 bases and the J segment 1 base; nucleotides outside the gene matches: 3. Germline lookup yields CDR1 SGHVS and CDR2 FQNEAQ. This CDR3 is built from 14 residues. CDR3 protein: CASSADRGNTEAFF. The CDR3 DNA reads TGTGCCAGCAGCGCCGACAGGGGGAACACTGAAGCTTTCTTT.

This clone came up a few times. CDR3 sequence reads: CASSQESTSTDTQYF. CDR3 in DNA: TGCGCCAGCAGCCAAGAGTCTACTAGCACAGATACGCAGTATTTT. V usage is TRBV4-1 and J usage is TRBJ2-3; unclear D gene. Trimming stripped 0 bases from V and 0 bases from J, with 7 bases between. Germline CDR1 and CDR2: MGHRA and YSYEKL. The CDR3 covers 15 residues.

Ten or more counts support this clone. The gene calls are TRBV4-3 and TRBJ2-2; D ambiguous. The CDR3 is 17 amino acids. V lost 2 bases, J lost 0 bases, and 13 bases lay in between. In germline, CDR1 is LGHNA, CDR2 YSLEER. The CDR3: CASSQSSARANTGELFF. CDR3 DNA: TGCGCCAGCAGCCAAAGTTCAGCGCGTGCGAACACCGGGGAGCTGTTTTTT.

CDR3 amino acids: CASRETGGPGYGYTF. The CDR3 region has the DNA TGTGCCAGCAGGGAGACAGGGGGACCTGGCTATGGCTACACCTTC. This chain joins TRBV2 and TRBJ1-2; 9 positions match TRBD1. The CDR3 length is 15 residues. CDR1 is SNHLY, CDR2 FYNNEI, per germline. The V gene end was trimmed by 6 bases and the J gene end by 4 bases; junction bases not matched to a gene: 9.

The chain employs TRBV7-2 and TRBJ2-2; D gene ambiguous. The V end was cut by 2 bases, the J end by 2 bases, with 9 bases between. Germline-derived CDR1 and CDR2 are SGHTA and FQGNSA. The length of the CDR3 is 15 residues. The CDR3 region has the DNA TGTGCCAGCAGCTTATCTGGCGGCAACACCGGGGAGCTGTTTTTT. Translating gives CASSLSGGNTGELFF.

The rearrangement uses TRBV2 and TRBJ2-1; 10 nucleotides line up with TRBD2. V lost 2 bases, J lost 10 bases, and 5 bases stayed unmatched. Germline lookup yields CDR1 SNHLY and CDR2 FYNNEI. The CDR3 runs to 14 residues. As DNA, the CDR3 is TGTGCCAGCAGTGAAACTACTAGCGGGAACGAGCAGTTCTTC. It codes for CASSETTSGNEQFF.

V usage is TRBV19 and J usage is TRBJ2-1, with D possibly being TRBD2 (5 bases). Per germline, CDR1 LNHDA and CDR2 SQIVND (reference sequence). V was trimmed by 3 bases and J by 12 bases, leaving 9 bases between them. This CDR3 has 11 amino acids. The CDR3 loop is CASSIGRVQFF. The CDR3, as DNA: TGTGCCAGTAGTATCGGGCGGGTGCAGTTCTTC.

This chain joins TRBV29-1 and TRBJ2-7, with D possibly TRBD2 on 5 matching bases. The V and J ends lost 4 bases and 0 bases respectively, with 13 bases between them. This CDR3 comprises 14 residues. Germline-derived CDR1 and CDR2 are SQVTM and ANQGSEA. For the CDR3, the DNA is TGCAGCGTTGGTGGGGAGTCGGGCTCCTACGAGCAGTACTTC. As protein: CSVGGESGSYEQYF.

The rearrangement links TRBV5-1 to TRBJ1-1, with 8 bases that match TRBD1. Germline V gives CDR1 SGHRS, CDR2 YFSETQ. This CDR3 has 14 residues. The ends lost 5 bases at V and 1 base at J; junction bases unmatched: 4. The CDR3 loop reads CASRLQGENTEAFF. CDR3 DNA sequence: TGCGCCAGCAGGTTACAGGGGGAGAACACTGAAGCTTTCTTT.

The chain joins TRBV5-1 to TRBJ2-7; maybe TRBD2 (6 bases). The germline V gene encodes CDR1 SGHRS and CDR2 YFSETQ. This CDR3 is built from 14 residues. Trimming left V 2 bases short and J 3 bases short, with 12 bases between. The CDR3 spells CASSFRGLNYEQYF. In DNA form, the CDR3 reads TGCGCCAGCAGCTTTAGGGGACTTAACTACGAGCAGTACTTC. Based on the CDR3 plus reference TRBV5-1 and TRBJ2-7, the full variable domain is KAGVTQTPRYLIKTRGQQVTLSCSPISGHRSVSWYQQTPGQGLQFLFEYFSETQRNKGNFPGRFSGRQFSNSRSEMNVSTLELGDSALYLCASSFRGLNYEQYFGPGTRLTVT.

The genes are TRBV6-1 and TRBJ2-5; D uncertain. The ends were cut back, 1 base at V and 2 bases at J, with 11 bases in the middle. CDR3 length: 15 residues. Germline CDR1 and CDR2: MNHNS and SASEGT. The CDR3 coding sequence is TGTGCCAGCAGTGAAGTATACAGAACGCAAGAGACCCAGTACTTC. It codes for CASSEVYRTQETQYF.

This chain connects TRBV9 to TRBJ1-2, with D perhaps TRBD1 (6 bases). Trimming stripped 10 bases from V and 4 bases from J, with 26 bases between. CDR1 is SGDLS and CDR2 is YYNGEE in the germline V gene. The CDR3 consists of 16 residues. This CDR3 reads CACQLRTVSLPYGYTF. The CDR3 DNA reads as TGTGCCTGCCAACTTCGGACAGTCTCCCTACCCTATGGCTACACCTTC.

The chain carries TRBV7-6 and TRBJ2-7, with a possible D match to TRBD2 (6 bases). There are 15 residues in the CDR3. Trimming shortened V by 6 bases and J by 2 bases, and 17 bases separated the two germline ends. In germline, CDR1 is SGHVS, CDR2 FNYEAQ. CDR3 sequence: CASRPGVADTYEQYF. CDR3 nucleotides: TGTGCCAGCAGACCGGGGGTAGCGGACACCTACGAGCAGTACTTC.

This chain connects TRBV7-2 to TRBJ2-7; D is unresolved. The CDR3 loop spans 12 amino acids. Germline V gene data show CDR1 as SGHTA and CDR2 as FQGNSA. The V and J ends lost 1 base and 7 bases respectively, with 8 bases between them. As DNA, the CDR3 is TGTGCCAGCAGCTTAGGTACCAGGGAGCAGTACTTC. This sequence encodes CASSLGTREQYF.

This clone was counted a few times. Other nucleotide sequences from this sample produce the same CDR3. The chain carries TRBV27 and TRBJ1-2; the match to TRBD1 covers 7 bases. The CDR3 covers 13 residues. Germline trimming cut 4 bases from V and 8 bases from J; bases unmatched to any gene: 7. Germline assignment: CDR1 MNHEY and CDR2 SMNVEV (reference sequence). Written as DNA, the CDR3 is TGTGCCAGCAGTTCCGGAACAGGGGTAGGCTACACCTTC. Protein: CASSSGTGVGYTF.

There are a few counts of this clone. This chain joins TRBV5-1 and TRBJ2-1; D not certain. With 4 bases removed from V and 4 bases from J, the gap between germline ends came to 12 bases. The CDR3 is 14 amino acids. Germline CDR1 and CDR2: SGHRS and YFSETQ. The CDR3 region has the DNA TGCGCCAGCAGCCTCCGCTCCGGGTACAATGAGCAGTTCTTC. Its protein product is CASSLRSGYNEQFF.

V is TRBV5-1 and J is TRBJ2-5; a weak D match, TRBD2 (5 bases). The germline V and J ends were trimmed by 0 bases and 5 bases, with 11 bases remaining between them. The CDR3 has 14 residues. Germline loops: CDR1 SGHRS, CDR2 YFSETQ. CDR3 coding DNA: TGCGCCAGCAGCTTGGGGCGCAGAGGGGAGACCCAGTACTTC. It encodes CASSLGRRGETQYF.

This chain connects TRBV14 to TRBJ2-7; the D gene is possibly TRBD1 (6 bases). Trimming took off 4 bases at V and 1 base at J, with 11 bases between the two ends. This CDR3 has 14 amino acids. Germline values: CDR1 SGHDN, CDR2 FVKESK. The CDR3 DNA reads as TGTGCCAGCAGCCTAGGCAGGGGATCCTACGAGCAGTACTTC. Its translation is CASSLGRGSYEQYF.

V is TRBV6-1 and J is TRBJ2-5, with D perhaps matching TRBD1 (5 bases). In germline, CDR1 is MNHNS, CDR2 SASEGT. CDR3 length equals 14 residues. The V gene lost 5 bases and the J gene lost 6 bases, with 16 bases spanning the gap. As DNA, the CDR3 is TGTGCCAGCAGTTATACGCAGGGTATTAAGACCCAGTACTTC. Translation gives CASSYTQGIKTQYF.

The V gene is TRBV28, the J gene TRBJ2-7; 7 nucleotides agree with TRBD1. V was clipped by 6 bases and J by 7 bases; unmatched bases: 9. Germline V CDR1 and CDR2: MDHEN, SYDVKM. The CDR3 totals 13 residues. The CDR3 DNA reads TGTGCCAGCAGCCCTGGACAGGCTCTAGAGCAGTACTTC. Its protein product is CASSPGQALEQYF. The full variable domain, completed using reference TRBV28 and TRBJ2-7, is DVKVTQSSRYLVKRTGEKVFLECVQDMDHENMFWYRQDPGLGLRLIYFSYDVKMKEKGDIPEGYSVSREKKERFSLILESASTNQTSMYLCASSPGQALEQYFGPGTRLTVT.

The V gene is TRBV27, the J gene TRBJ2-7; D perhaps matches TRBD1 (6 bases). V was trimmed by 5 bases and J by 0 bases, leaving 11 bases between them. CDR3 length: 14 residues. Germline V gives CDR1 MNHEY, CDR2 SMNVEV (reference sequence). The CDR3 protein is CASSTIQGSYEQYF. CDR3 DNA: TGTGCCAGCAGTACGATACAGGGCTCCTACGAGCAGTACTTC.

The rearrangement joins TRBV2 to TRBJ2-5; TRBD2 matches at 12 bases. This CDR3 spans 15 amino acids. Germline V lookup: CDR1 SNHLY, CDR2 FYNNEI. V trimming: 6 bases; J trimming: 7 bases; junction bases outside the gene matches: 9. Here the CDR3 reads CASSQLAGGRGTQYF. The DNA of the CDR3 is TGTGCCAGCAGCCAACTAGCGGGGGGTCGAGGGACCCAGTACTTC. The full variable domain, completed using reference TRBV2 and TRBJ2-5, is EPEVTQTPSHQVTQMGQEVILRCVPISNHLYFYWYRQILGQKVEFLVSFYNNEISEKSEIFDDQFSVERPDGSNFTLKIRSTKLEDSAMYFCASSQLAGGRGTQYFGPGTRLLVL.

This clone appeared a single time. This chain connects TRBV5-1 to TRBJ2-7, with TRBD1 matching over 8 bases. The CDR3 totals 14 residues. Germline-derived CDR1 and CDR2 are SGHRS and YFSETQ. Germline trimming cut 3 bases from V and 3 bases from J; bases unmatched to any gene: 5. The CDR3 DNA sequence: TGCGCCAGCAGCTCGACAGGGGAAGGCTACGAGCAGTACTTC. Amino acids: CASSSTGEGYEQYF.

This clone has only a few counts. The chain carries TRBV5-4 and TRBJ1-6, with D tentatively TRBD1 (6 bases). Between the trimmed V and J ends, which lost 9 bases and 3 bases, there was a span of 13 bases. Germline V lookup: CDR1 SGHNT, CDR2 YYREEE (reference sequence). This CDR3 contains 14 residues. CDR3 in DNA: TGTGCCACGAAGCGACAGGACTATAATTCACCCCTCCACTTT. This encodes CATKRQDYNSPLHF.

This chain connects TRBV27 to TRBJ2-7; a possible D gene is TRBD1 (6 bases). The CDR3 has 15 residues. V lost 2 bases and J lost 0, with 11 bases in between. Germline V gene sequence: CDR1 MNHEY, CDR2 SMNVEV (reference sequence). The CDR3 sequence: CASSLQGTLSYEQYF. CDR3 sequence (DNA): TGTGCCAGCAGTTTACAGGGGACACTCTCCTACGAGCAGTACTTC.

This clone was counted between two and nine times. The rearrangement links TRBV18 to TRBJ1-1, with 9 nucleotides matching TRBD1. V trimming: 0 bases; J trimming: 4 bases; junction bases outside the gene matches: 9. The CDR3 is 17 amino acids. The V gene's germline CDR1 is KGHSH and CDR2 LQKENI. CDR3 in amino acids: CASSPPGGGTGTTEAFF. CDR3 coding DNA: TGTGCCAGCTCACCACCCGGTGGGGGGACAGGGACCACTGAAGCTTTCTTT.

The chain recombines TRBV4-2 with TRBJ2-7, with D unresolved. The length of the CDR3 is 13 residues. Germline CDR1 and CDR2: LGHNA and YNFKEQ. V was pared by 0 bases and J by 6 bases, with 9 bases between. The CDR3: CASSQDQVTEQYF. CDR3 bases: TGTGCCAGCAGCCAAGACCAGGTTACCGAGCAGTACTTC.